The clone carrying this T cell receptor beta chain has at least ten counts. Its antigen is unknown. The data stem from a study of beta chain features in type 1 diabetes. Study-level information: Researchers looked at roughly 110 million sorted cells across all samples. General study findings and limits: Patients and controls would share equally any PCR tilt toward shorter templates. Among all four CD4+ subsets, Type 1 diabetes patients had TCRB CDR3s that were moderately but significantly shorter. The naive, central memory and Treg TCRB repertoires of patients appeared to be more similar to one another than those of healthy donors. Patients with type 1 diabetes carried fewer insertions and had more deletions at their VDJ junctions.

With V trimmed by 6 bases and J by 8 bases, 4 bases remained unmatched. Germline assignment: CDR1 SNHLY and CDR2 FYNNEI. The CDR3 length is 12 residues. What was sequenced were expressed TCRB transcripts, since all of the isolated RNA had been reverse transcribed. Libraries were prepared by immunoSEQ multiplex PCR; TCRdb keeps only in-frame clonotypes and omits some of them. Of about 370,000 clones detected, 9.6% appear once; the ten largest clones hold less than 0.65%. The sample taken for sequencing was central memory CD4+ T cells from blood. This TCR came from a man aged 25 to 40 with type 1 diabetes. This rearrangement joins TRBV2 to TRBJ1-2; 9 bases align to TRBD1. The CDR3, as DNA: TGTGCCAGCAGGGGACAGGGTCGAGGCTACACCTTC. It specifies CASRGQGRGYTF.